This TCR beta chain was captured in a study of cytomegalovirus exposure and HLA in healthy donors. V shed 3 bases and J shed 2 bases, with 11 bases lying between them. Germline V gives CDR1 SGHVS, CDR2 FQNEAQ. CDR3 length: 15 amino acids. The approximately 120-subject validation cohort, separate from the approximately 630-subject first cohort, included the donors. The study, taken as a whole, reports: Rarity held for most TCR sequences, but there were some public TCRs that occurred in many donors. Cytomegalovirus association was assigned to more than 150 TCR beta chains.

Generated by immunoSEQ multiplex PCR, the TCRdb table keeps only in-frame clones and is missing some. Of about 150,000 clones listed, less than 90% are singletons. Points on this clone: The antigen remains undetermined.

Sequenced input: PBMCs. The chain is built from TRBV7-8 and TRBJ2-1; D is perhaps TRBD1 (6 bases). The sequence came from a woman aged 18-29 years in good health and CMV-seropositive. CDR3 DNA sequence: TGTGCCAGCAGCTTCGGGCAGGGGACCTACAATGAGCAGTTCTTC. Its translation: CASSFGQGTYNEQFF.